The rows below give T cell receptor beta chains drawn from one sample of a study of response to subunit inactivated influenza vaccine. MiXCR was run by TCRdb on the RT-PCR reads, yielding one entry per CDR3 protein. The sample carries hundreds of thousands of distinct CDR3 sequences, 16% recorded once. This material consisted of CD4+ T cells sorted from PBMCs, taken 23 months after vaccination. Every receptor here comes from a man between 45 and 75 years old who received an inactivated influenza vaccine. The CDR3 runs from the conserved cysteine through the conserved F or W. D genes are given only for firm matches. Clone size is shown for a subset of rows, as once, few, many or a class of expanded clone.

size | D | J | V | CDR3 | DNA
few | - | TRBJ2-2 | TRBV21-1 | CASSRGFTGDDTGELFF | TGTGCCAGCAGCAGGGGGTTCACGGGGGACGACACCGGGGAGCTGTTTTTT
many | - | TRBJ2-3 | TRBV7-2 | CASSRRSSTDTQYF | TGTGCCAGCAGTCGGCGGAGCTCGACAGATACGCAGTATTTT
- | - | TRBJ1-4 | TRBV20-1 | CSIGRAGANEKLFF | TGCAGTATAGGACGGGCGGGGGCTAATGAAAAACTGTTTTTT
few | - | TRBJ1-5 | TRBV4-1 | CASSQRLGDSNQPQHF | TGCGCCAGCAGCCAAAGGCTAGGGGATAGCAATCAGCCCCAGCATTTT
few | - | TRBJ2-7 | TRBV28 | CASSRPLLRVAEQYF | TGTGCCAGCAGTCGCCCACTCTTACGAGTCGCCGAGCAGTACTTC
- | TRBD2 | TRBJ2-1 | TRBV7-6 | CASRGGLEPYNEQFF | TGTGCCAGCAGGGGCGGACTAGAACCTTACAATGAGCAGTTCTTC
few | - | TRBJ1-5 | TRBV12-3/TRBV12-4 | CASSPGPPTQPQHF | TGTGCCAGCAGCCCGGGACCCCCGACTCAGCCCCAGCATTTT
- | - | TRBJ1-2 | TRBV20-1 | CSAIRDFPYGYTF | TGCAGTGCTATCAGGGACTTCCCTTATGGCTACACCTTC
- | TRBD1 | TRBJ1-5 | TRBV7-9 | CASSAAGGLTNQPQHF | TGTGCCAGCAGTGCCGCAGGGGGCTTAACTAATCAGCCCCAGCATTTT
few | - | TRBJ2-1 | TRBV5-1 | CASSLFSMGVQYNEQFF | TGCGCCAGCAGCTTATTTTCCATGGGGGTCCAGTACAATGAGCAGTTCTTC
- | - | TRBJ2-3 | TRBV29-1 | CSVRQRFTDTQYF | TGCAGTGTACGCCAGCGTTTCACAGATACGCAGTATTTT
- | - | TRBJ1-1 | TRBV5-1 | CASSSTLNTEAFF | TGCGCCAGCAGCTCCACATTGAACACTGAAGCTTTCTTT
- | TRBD1 | TRBJ2-1 | TRBV19 | CASHPLRDSVINEQFF | TGTGCCAGCCACCCCCTCCGGGACAGTGTAATTAATGAGCAGTTCTTC
- | - | TRBJ2-7 | TRBV6-2/TRBV6-3 | CASSYIQGLLSYEQYF | TGTGCCAGCAGTTACATCCAGGGATTACTCTCCTACGAGCAGTACTTC
- | - | TRBJ2-2 | TRBV27 | CASRPGHLTGELFF | TGTGCCAGCAGGCCGGGACACCTCACCGGGGAGCTGTTTTTT
many | - | TRBJ2-5 | TRBV20-1 | CSASIGQETQYF | TGCAGTGCTAGTATCGGGCAAGAGACCCAGTACTTC
- | TRBD2 | TRBJ2-7 | TRBV6-1 | CASSQGRTSGGDSYEQYF | TGTGCCAGCAGTCAAGGGCGGACTAGCGGGGGGGACTCCTACGAGCAGTACTTC
few | - | TRBJ2-7 | TRBV2 | CASSADGSYEQYF | TGTGCCAGCAGCGCGGACGGCTCCTACGAGCAGTACTTC
few | - | TRBJ2-7 | TRBV7-9 | CASGGGRVYEQYF | TGTGCTTCAGGGGGGGGACGAGTCTACGAGCAGTACTTC
- | - | TRBJ2-7 | TRBV20-1 | CSATRELLLEQYF | TGCAGTGCTACCCGGGAACTCCTTTTAGAGCAGTACTTC
few | TRBD2 | TRBJ2-3 | TRBV3-1 | CASSLAGGFKDTQYF | TGTGCCAGCAGCCTAGCGGGGGGCTTCAAGGATACGCAGTATTTT
- | - | TRBJ2-2 | TRBV7-2 | CASSAAHRAPGELFF | TGTGCCAGCAGCGCAGCCCACAGGGCCCCCGGGGAGCTGTTTTTT
- | - | TRBJ1-5 | TRBV30 | CAWSVARTGPQHF | TGTGCCTGGAGTGTAGCCAGGACGGGGCCCCAGCATTTT
few | TRBD2 | TRBJ2-1 | TRBV10-1 | CASSLREGWNEQFF | TGCGCCAGCAGTTTGAGGGAGGGCTGGAATGAGCAGTTCTTC
- | - | TRBJ1-1 | TRBV28 | CASRKKGGNTEAFF | TGTGCCAGCAGAAAAAAAGGGGGGAACACTGAAGCTTTCTTT
- | TRBD2 | TRBJ2-1 | TRBV15 | CATSGRAGGNYNEQFF | TGTGCCACCAGCGGACGAGCGGGAGGGAATTACAATGAGCAGTTCTTC
many | TRBD1 | TRBJ1-2 | TRBV28 | CASSRTTPRQGVGYGYTF | TGTGCCAGCAGCCGAACGACACCCAGACAGGGAGTCGGCTATGGCTACACCTTC
few | TRBD2 | TRBJ2-2 | TRBV27 | CASIGREGLNTGELFF | TGTGCCAGCATTGGCCGGGAGGGGTTGAACACCGGGGAGCTGTTTTTT
many | - | TRBJ2-7 | TRBV12-3/TRBV12-4 | CASSFVLADSYEQYF | TGTGCCAGCAGTTTCGTACTAGCCGATTCCTACGAGCAGTACTTC
few | - | TRBJ2-5 | TRBV7-2 | CASSDRRTLQETQYF | TGTGCCAGCAGCGACCGAAGGACACTTCAAGAGACCCAGTACTTC
- | TRBD1 | TRBJ1-3 | TRBV5-1 | CASSLGQGVGNTIYF | TGCGCCAGCAGCTTGGGACAGGGAGTCGGAAACACCATATATTTT
- | - | TRBJ1-5 | TRBV6-6 | CASSTSGAQPQHF | TGTGCCAGCAGTACCTCGGGGGCACAGCCCCAGCATTTT
once | - | TRBJ2-7 | TRBV20-1 | CSARGQRYEQYF | TGCAGTGCTAGGGGACAACGCTACGAGCAGTACTTC
- | - | TRBJ1-2 | TRBV28 | CASSPSWGYTF | TGTGCCAGCAGTCCCAGTTGGGGCTACACCTTC
many | TRBD1 | TRBJ1-5 | TRBV7-9 | CASSLGDRGGNQPQHF | TGTGCCAGCAGCTTGGGGGACAGGGGAGGAAATCAGCCCCAGCATTTT
few | TRBD2 | TRBJ2-1 | TRBV20-1 | CSASHRLAGGRNEQFF | TGCAGTGCTTCCCATCGACTAGCGGGGGGCCGAAATGAGCAGTTCTTC
many | - | TRBJ2-3 | TRBV7-9 | CASSFTGYTQYF | TGTGCCAGCAGCTTTACAGGGTATACGCAGTATTTT
many | - | TRBJ2-3 | TRBV27 | CASRRRGITDTQYF | TGTGCCAGCAGGAGGAGAGGGATCACAGATACGCAGTATTTT
few | - | TRBJ1-2 | TRBV5-5 | CASSLEVRVDGYTF | TGTGCCAGCAGCTTGGAGGTCAGGGTAGATGGCTACACCTTC
few | - | TRBJ1-1 | TRBV20-1 | CSASSRTGRGNTEAFF | TGCAGTGCTAGTAGCCGCACGGGCAGGGGCAACACTGAAGCTTTCTTT
few | - | TRBJ2-1 | TRBV15 | CATKLPGGDSYNEQFF | TGTGCCACTAAACTACCGGGGGGCGACTCCTACAATGAGCAGTTCTTC
- | - | TRBJ2-7 | TRBV4-2 | CASSQDYLGEQYF | TGTGCCAGCAGCCAGGACTACCTGGGCGAGCAGTACTTC
- | TRBD2 | TRBJ2-1 | TRBV7-2 | CASSWTTSGRAGEQFF | TGTGCCAGCAGCTGGACCACTAGCGGGAGGGCGGGTGAGCAGTTCTTC
many | - | TRBJ2-2 | TRBV5-1 | CASSSRGSNTGELFF | TGCGCCAGCAGCTCCAGGGGTTCGAACACCGGGGAGCTGTTTTTT
few | TRBD1 | TRBJ1-1 | TRBV12-3/TRBV12-4 | CASSTGQGVAEAFF | TGTGCCAGCAGTACAGGACAGGGGGTTGCTGAAGCTTTCTTT
- | - | TRBJ2-5 | TRBV28 | CASSEGHVRTQYF | TGTGCCAGCAGTGAGGGACACGTCCGGACCCAGTACTTC
- | - | TRBJ1-3 | TRBV2 | CASSEASARVDTIYF | TGTGCCAGCAGTGAAGCGTCGGCCAGGGTGGACACCATATATTTT
many | - | TRBJ2-1 | TRBV20-1 | CSARPSTGYNEQFF | TGCAGTGCTAGACCTTCCACAGGGTACAATGAGCAGTTCTTC
- | - | TRBJ2-7 | TRBV6-2/TRBV6-3 | CASRPSLRNSYEQYF | TGTGCCAGCAGACCCTCCTTGCGGAACTCCTACGAGCAGTACTTC
- | - | TRBJ1-5 | TRBV7-8 | CASSLVNGAQPQHF | TGTGCCAGCAGCTTAGTAAATGGGGCCCAGCCCCAGCATTTT
few | TRBD2 | TRBJ2-2 | TRBV20-1 | CSARDPGRHWTGELFF | TGCAGTGCTAGAGATCCCGGGAGGCATTGGACCGGGGAGCTGTTTTTT
- | TRBD1 | TRBJ2-7 | TRBV12-3/TRBV12-4 | CASSNRDSGVYEQYF | TGTGCCAGCAGCAACCGGGACAGCGGAGTTTACGAGCAGTACTTC
few | - | TRBJ1-6 | TRBV7-9 | CASSSAQGNSPLHF | TGTGCCAGCAGCTCTGCACAGGGTAATTCACCCCTCCACTTT
many | - | TRBJ2-5 | TRBV11-2 | CASSPLGVGETQYF | TGTGCCAGCAGTCCTCTGGGAGTAGGAGAGACCCAGTACTTC
few | - | TRBJ2-1 | TRBV6-2/TRBV6-3 | CASSYLQGNYNEQFF | TGTGCCAGCAGTTATTTACAGGGAAACTACAATGAGCAGTTCTTC
- | - | TRBJ2-2 | TRBV6-2/TRBV6-3 | CASSYSGITGELFF | TGTGCCAGCAGTTACTCGGGAATTACCGGGGAGCTGTTTTTT
- | - | TRBJ1-4 | TRBV12-3/TRBV12-4 | CASSFRPHNEKLFF | TGTGCCAGCAGTTTCCGGCCACATAATGAAAAACTGTTTTTT
few | TRBD2 | TRBJ2-5 | TRBV9 | CASSGGEGSQETQYF | TGTGCCAGCAGCGGTGGGGAGGGTAGTCAAGAGACCCAGTACTTC
few | - | TRBJ2-1 | TRBV28 | CASEGLHNEQFF | TGTGCCAGTGAGGGACTCCACAATGAGCAGTTCTTC